The clone carrying this TCR beta chain was seen repeatedly, ten times or more. The antigen is not known. This entry is derived from a study of T-cell memory formation after mild COVID-19. Study findings and constraints: The second-wave clones peaking on day 37 were not confirmed as SARS-CoV-2-specific. Researchers found some responding clones in pre-infection memory, a sign that cross-reactive memory joined. Clones that contracted from day 15 to 85 were balanced CD4/CD8, while later expanders leaned CD4+. CD8+ contracting clones occupied EMRA, while CD4+ ones occupied mainly CM and EM.

TCRdb ran MiXCR on the 5' RACE reads and lists one entry per CDR3 protein. This table has about 250,000 distinct CDR3 sequences, more than 15% appearing once. The germline V gene encodes CDR1 SGHRS and CDR2 YFSETQ. V lost 4 bases, J lost 1 base, and 7 bases lay in between. The CDR3 consists of 13 residues. The TCR comes from a man aged 18 to 29 who had mild COVID-19 (a few samples of this study predate the infection). Cell type and time point are not known. The rearrangement links TRBV5-1 to TRBJ2-3; no firm D call. Sequenced sample: PBMCs or a T cell subset sorted from them (not recorded which). The CDR3 loop is CASSVGGTDTQYF. CDR3 in DNA: TGCGCCAGCAGCGTAGGAGGCACAGATACGCAGTATTTT.